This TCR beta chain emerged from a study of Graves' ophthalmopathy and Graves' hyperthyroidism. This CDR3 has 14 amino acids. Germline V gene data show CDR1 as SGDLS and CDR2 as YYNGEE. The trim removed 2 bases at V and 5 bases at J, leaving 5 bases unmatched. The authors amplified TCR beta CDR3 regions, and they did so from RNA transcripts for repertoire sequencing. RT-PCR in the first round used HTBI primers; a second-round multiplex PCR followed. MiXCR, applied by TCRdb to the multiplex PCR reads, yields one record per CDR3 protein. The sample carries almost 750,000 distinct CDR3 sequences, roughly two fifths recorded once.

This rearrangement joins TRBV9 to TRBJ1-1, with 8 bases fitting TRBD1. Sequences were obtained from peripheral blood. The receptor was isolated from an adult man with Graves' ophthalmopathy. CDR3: CASSVDREETEAFF. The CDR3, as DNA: TGTGCCAGCAGCGTGGACAGGGAAGAAACTGAAGCTTTCTTT.